The rows below give T cell receptor beta chains drawn from one sample of a study of human thymus T cells. The assay was immunoSEQ multiplex PCR, and TCRdb's table has in-frame clones only and misses some. The sample has around 120,000 clones, about 95% seen once. The sample was thymus tissue. All receptors come from a boy in the first two years of life with a congenital heart defect but otherwise immunologically healthy. The CDR3 runs from the conserved cysteine through the conserved F or W. A D gene is named only where the DNA matches it firmly. Rows may omit the clone size; those that give it use once, few, many or a size class.

TRBD1,TRBJ2-2,TRBV5-1,once,CASSLPGTGGSGGELFF,TGCGCCAGCAGCTTGCCCGGGACAGGGGGCTCGGGCGGGGAGCTGTTTTTT
-,TRBJ1-2,TRBV7-9,-,CASSLVGEVYGYTF,TGTGCCAGCAGCTTAGTGGGAGAAGTCTATGGCTACACCTTC
TRBD2,TRBJ2-5,TRBV11-2,-,CASSRSGPGETQYF,TGTGCCAGCAGCCGTAGCGGGCCGGGAGAGACCCAGTACTTC
TRBD1,TRBJ2-5,TRBV7-7,once,CASSLGAQGAGETQYF,TGTGCTAGCAGCTTAGGTGCCCAGGGGGCCGGAGAGACCCAGTACTTC
TRBD1,TRBJ2-5,TRBV5-1,-,CASSPDRGGETQYF,TGCGCCAGCAGCCCGGACAGGGGAGGAGAGACCCAGTACTTC
TRBD1,TRBJ2-2,TRBV14,-,CASSLLQGSTGELFF,TGTGCCAGCAGCCTATTACAGGGGAGCACCGGGGAGCTGTTTTTT
TRBD1,TRBJ1-6,TRBV6-4,-,CASRSLGQGNSPLHF,TGTGCCAGCAGAAGTTTGGGACAGGGGAATTCACCCCTCCACTTT
TRBD2,TRBJ2-5,TRBV7-2,few,CASSLTSGGLQETQYF,TGTGCCAGCAGCCTAACTAGCGGGGGACTCCAAGAGACCCAGTACTTC
-,TRBJ2-7,TRBV7-2,-,CASSLPGGSSYEQYF,TGTGCCAGCAGCCTACCAGGGGGGAGCTCCTACGAGCAGTACTTC
TRBD2,TRBJ2-3,TRBV4-2,once,CASSGLGTSGMGDSTDTQYF,TGTGCCAGCAGCGGCCTGGGGACTAGCGGGATGGGGGACTCGACAGATACGCAGTATTTT
-,TRBJ2-1,TRBV7-2,-,CASSLKIFYNEQFF,TGTGCCAGCAGCTTAAAAATATTCTACAATGAGCAGTTCTTC
-,TRBJ2-7,TRBV2,-,CASSELAVATYEQYF,TGTGCCAGCAGTGAACTGGCAGTCGCTACCTACGAGCAGTACTTC
TRBD2,TRBJ2-3,TRBV19,-,CASSSGLAGAPDTQYF,TGTGCCAGTAGTTCGGGACTAGCGGGGGCCCCCGATACGCAGTATTTT
-,TRBJ1-2,TRBV20-1,-,CSALRSYGYTF,TGCAGTGCTTTACGCTCCTATGGCTACACCTTC
TRBD1,TRBJ2-5,TRBV7-8,-,CASSPEGQGAEETQYF,TGTGCCAGCAGCCCAGAGGGACAGGGGGCCGAGGAGACCCAGTACTTC
TRBD2,TRBJ2-1,TRBV5-1,-,CASSSLTSGESRAFF,TGCGCCAGCAGCTCCCTGACTAGCGGGGAGTCTAGGGCGTTCTTC
-,TRBJ1-3,TRBV5-5,once,CASSLYGGRPNTIYF,TGTGCCAGCAGCTTGTATGGCGGGAGGCCAAACACCATATATTTT
-,TRBJ2-5,TRBV5-1,-,CASSPPGVKKTQYF,TGCGCCAGCAGCCCACCCGGGGTCAAGAAGACCCAGTACTTC
-,TRBJ2-2,TRBV6-1,-,CASSNTTETGELFF,TGTGCCAGCAGCAACACGACCGAGACCGGGGAGCTGTTTTTT
-,TRBJ2-3,TRBV5-1,-,CASGLRSTDTQYF,TGCGCCAGCGGACTACGAAGCACAGATACGCAGTATTTT
TRBD1,TRBJ1-2,TRBV4-3,-,CASSQVETGGLSSGYTF,TGCGCCAGCAGCCAAGTCGAGACAGGGGGCCTCTCATCTGGCTACACCTTC
-,TRBJ2-1,TRBV9,-,CASSVVPTTRENEQFF,TGTGCCAGCAGCGTAGTTCCCACTACTAGGGAGAATGAGCAGTTCTTC
-,TRBJ1-1,TRBV11-2,-,CASSPYQLNTEAFF,TGTGCCAGCAGCCCATATCAGCTGAACACTGAAGCTTTCTTT
-,TRBJ2-7,TRBV14,-,CASSQDAGRGGYEQYF,TGTGCCAGCAGCCAAGATGCAGGGAGGGGGGGCTACGAGCAGTACTTC
TRBD2,TRBJ2-2,TRBV4-3,-,CASSQSGGAAGELFF,TGCGCCAGCAGCCAATCCGGGGGGGCTGCCGGGGAGCTGTTTTTT
-,TRBJ1-1,TRBV4-3,-,CASSQDLQGNTEAFF,TGCGCCAGCAGCCAAGATCTACAGGGAAACACTGAAGCTTTCTTT
-,TRBJ2-2,TRBV27,-,CASSPNTGELFF,TGTGCCAGCAGTCCTAACACCGGGGAGCTGTTTTTT
TRBD2,TRBJ2-1,TRBV6-1,-,CASSEQRGGTDEQFF,TGTGCCAGCAGTGAACAGCGGGGGGGCACCGATGAGCAGTTCTTC
TRBD2,TRBJ2-7,TRBV28,-,CASSPTSFGREAYEQYF,TGTGCCAGCAGTCCCACAAGTTTTGGGCGGGAGGCCTACGAGCAGTACTTC
-,TRBJ2-2,TRBV12-5,once,CASGLILSSTTGELFF,TGTGCTAGTGGCCTAATACTCAGTTCGACCACCGGGGAGCTGTTTTTT
TRBD1,TRBJ1-4,TRBV7-9,-,CASSLAQGNPNEKLFF,TGTGCCAGCAGCTTAGCACAGGGGAACCCTAATGAAAAACTGTTTTTT
-,TRBJ2-3,TRBV2,-,CASSGGPVGTDTQYF,TGTGCCAGCTCGGGGGGCCCAGTCGGCACAGATACGCAGTATTTT
-,TRBJ1-5,TRBV4-3,-,CASSWGVVKGPDSNQPQHF,TGCGCCAGCAGCTGGGGAGTGGTGAAGGGACCCGATAGCAATCAGCCCCAGCATTTT
TRBD1,TRBJ1-5,TRBV11-3,-,CASSRDRNQPQHF,TGTGCCAGCAGCCGGGACAGAAATCAGCCCCAGCATTTT
TRBD1,TRBJ1-1,TRBV6-1,-,CASSEGQGAHTEAFF,TGTGCCAGCAGTGAAGGTCAGGGGGCGCACACTGAAGCTTTCTTT
-,TRBJ1-4,TRBV5-6,-,CASSLGPVDGNEKLFF,TGTGCCAGCAGCTTGGGACCGGTGGACGGGAATGAAAAACTGTTTTTT
-,TRBJ2-7,TRBV2,-,CARSWGTGGPYEQYF,TGTGCCAGATCCTGGGGAACGGGGGGCCCTTACGAGCAGTACTTC
-,TRBJ2-4,TRBV28,-,CASSLGGAENIQYF,TGTGCCAGCAGTTTGGGGGGGGCGGAAAACATTCAGTACTTC
-,TRBJ1-2,TRBV6-5,-,CASSDTGTKGYTF,TGTGCCAGCAGTGACACCGGGACAAAAGGCTACACCTTC
-,TRBJ1-5,TRBV30,once,CAWSVLGAARNQPQHF,TGTGCCTGGAGTGTACTGGGGGCCGCCAGGAATCAGCCCCAGCATTTT
-,TRBJ1-2,TRBV5-4,-,CASTFSLGGAYGYTF,TGTGCCAGCACCTTTAGCTTAGGTGGGGCCTATGGCTACACCTTC
TRBD1,TRBJ1-2,TRBV6-5,-,CASSYGDRGYGYTF,TGTGCCAGCAGTTACGGGGACAGGGGGTATGGCTACACCTTC
TRBD1,TRBJ1-2,TRBV4-2,-,CASSHGPDRDLDYGYTF,TGTGCCAGCAGCCACGGCCCGGACAGGGACCTGGACTATGGCTACACCTTC
-,TRBJ2-1,TRBV11-3,-,CASSQATRRGGDLNEQFF,TGTGCCAGCAGCCAAGCCACCCGAAGGGGCGGTGACTTAAATGAGCAGTTCTTC
TRBD2,TRBJ2-3,TRBV4-2,-,CASSPRIAGGCTDTQYF,TGTGCCAGCAGCCCGCGCATAGCGGGGGGCTGCACAGATACGCAGTATTTT
-,TRBJ1-2,TRBV5-1,-,CASSGRENYGYTF,TGCGCCAGCAGCGGTAGGGAAAACTATGGCTACACCTTC
-,TRBJ2-2,TRBV14,-,CASSERGLGGTGELFF,TGTGCCAGCAGCGAACGAGGACTAGGGGGGACCGGGGAGCTGTTTTTT